This T cell receptor beta chain was identified in a study of blood T cell repertoires in COVID-19. In germline, CDR1 is SGHVS, CDR2 FQNEAQ. This CDR3 is 15 amino acids long. V shed 2 bases, J shed 7 bases, and the junction held 8 bases outside the gene matches. Authors' data handling: Estimation of nucleated cell counts was performed using reference gene primer amplification. TCRdb's table, derived via immunoSEQ multiplex PCR, lists solely in-frame clones and lacks some. The V and J calls and clone size come from that table; D and trimming were worked out from the DNA. Among over 15,000 clones listed, 86% were seen once.

The chain joins TRBV7-8 to TRBJ2-1, with 7 nucleotides matching TRBD2. The specimen was peripheral blood. The receptor was isolated from a man between 70 and 80 years old with acute or convalescent COVID-19. As DNA, the CDR3 is TGTGCCAGCAGCTTATTGCGGGAGTTTCAGAATGAGCAGTTCTTC. It specifies CASSLLREFQNEQFF.